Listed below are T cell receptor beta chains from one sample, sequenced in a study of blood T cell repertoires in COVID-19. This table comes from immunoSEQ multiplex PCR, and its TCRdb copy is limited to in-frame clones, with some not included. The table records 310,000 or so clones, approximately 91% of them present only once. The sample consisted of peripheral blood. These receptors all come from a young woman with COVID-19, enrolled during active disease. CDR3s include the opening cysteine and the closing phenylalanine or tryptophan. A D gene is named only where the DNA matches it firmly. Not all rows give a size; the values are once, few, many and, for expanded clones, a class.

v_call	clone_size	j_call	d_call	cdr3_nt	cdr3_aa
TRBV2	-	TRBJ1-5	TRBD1	TGTGCCAGCAAAAGGGGCCAGCCAGGGGGCAACCAGCCCCAGCATTTT	CASKRGQPGGNQPQHF
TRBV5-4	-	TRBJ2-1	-	TGTGCCAGCAGCTTGGCTGCCGGGACTAATGAGCAGTTCTTC	CASSLAAGTNEQFF
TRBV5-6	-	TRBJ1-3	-	TGTGCCAGCCCCTCGGGATATTTT	CASPSGYF
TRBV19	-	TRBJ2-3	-	TGTGCCAGTCTAGCGACAGAGGGCACAGATACGCAGTATTTT	CASLATEGTDTQYF
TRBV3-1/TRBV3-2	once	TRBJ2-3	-	TGTGCCAGCAGCCAAGATCATGGTTTCAGGGCCGGTGATACGCAGTATTTT	CASSQDHGFRAGDTQYF
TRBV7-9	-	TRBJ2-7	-	TGTGCCAGCAGCTTACTCGGGTCCAACCACGAGCAGTACTTC	CASSLLGSNHEQYF
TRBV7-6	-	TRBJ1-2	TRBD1	TGTGCCAGCAGCCCCGGACAGGAAAGTGGGAATGGCTACACCTTC	CASSPGQESGNGYTF
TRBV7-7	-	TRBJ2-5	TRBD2	TGTGCCAGCAGCTTAGGGACTAGCGGGAGGGATAAAGAGACCCAGTACTTC	CASSLGTSGRDKETQYF
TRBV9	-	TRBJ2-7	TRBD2	TGTGCCAGCAGTCCCGAGACTAGCCTCCTCGAGCAGTACTTC	CASSPETSLLEQYF
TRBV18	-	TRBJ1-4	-	TGTGCCAGCTCCCGGGGACATGGGGATGAAAAACTGTTTTTT	CASSRGHGDEKLFF
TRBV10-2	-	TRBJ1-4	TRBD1	TGCGCCAGCAGTAATCGACAGGGGGCCCGTGAAAAACTGTTTTTT	CASSNRQGAREKLFF
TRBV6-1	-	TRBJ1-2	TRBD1	TGTGCCAGCAGTGAAGTAGGGACAGTCTATGGCTACACCTTC	CASSEVGTVYGYTF
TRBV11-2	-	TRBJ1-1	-	TGTGCCAGCAGCGATCAGATGGCTGAAGCTTTCTTT	CASSDQMAEAFF
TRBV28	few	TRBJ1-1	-	TGTGCCAGCAGAATCAGTCTGAACACTGAAGCTTTCTTT	CASRISLNTEAFF
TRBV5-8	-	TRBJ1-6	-	TGTGCCAGCAGCTTGGAGAGTGATTCACCCCTCCACTTT	CASSLESDSPLHF
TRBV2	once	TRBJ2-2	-	TGTGCCAGCTTAAACGGTGCGAACACCGGGGAGCTGTTTTTT	CASLNGANTGELFF
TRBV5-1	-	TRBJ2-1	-	TGCGCCAGCAGCTTGGTTTCCATTCCACAAATTTCATACAATGAGCAGTTCTTC	CASSLVSIPQISYNEQFF
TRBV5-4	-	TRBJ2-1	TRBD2	TGTGCCAGCAGCTTGGCCGGGACTAGCGGGAGTCATGAGCAGTTCTTC	CASSLAGTSGSHEQFF
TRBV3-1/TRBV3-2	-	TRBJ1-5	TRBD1	TGTGCCAGCAGTCCAGGGGGGAATCAGCCCCAGCATTTT	CASSPGGNQPQHF
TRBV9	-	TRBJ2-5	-	TGTGCCAGCAGCGTAAGGGGAGGAGAGACCCAGTACTTC	CASSVRGGETQYF
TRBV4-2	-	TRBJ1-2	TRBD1	TGTGCCAGCAGCCAAGAGGGGACAGATGGCTACACCTTC	CASSQEGTDGYTF
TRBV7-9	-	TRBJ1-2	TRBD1	TGTGCCAGCAGCTTAAGTTCGCAGGGGGCTAAGGGCTACACCTTC	CASSLSSQGAKGYTF
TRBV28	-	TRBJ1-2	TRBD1	TGTGCCAGCACCACTACCGGGACAGGCTATGGCTACACCTTC	CASTTTGTGYGYTF
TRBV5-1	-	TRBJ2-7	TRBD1	TGCGCCAGCAGTCAGGGACAGGGCCCGAACGAGCAGTACTTC	CASSQGQGPNEQYF
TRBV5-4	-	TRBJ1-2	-	TGTGCCAGCAGGCCCGCGAAGGGGGTGGACTATGGCTACACCTTC	CASRPAKGVDYGYTF
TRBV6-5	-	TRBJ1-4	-	TGTGCCAGCACCGGGGAAAATGAAAAACTGTTTTTT	CASTGENEKLFF